Below, one TCR beta chain is given with its context. Its target is not known. Researchers prepared the TCRbeta library using unique molecular identifiers, the study reports. MiXCR was run by TCRdb on the PCR reads, yielding one entry per CDR3 protein. The sample comprises tens of thousands of distinct CDR3 sequences, 18% of which are singletons, and about 47% rests with the top ten. The data originate from a study of T-cell reconstitution after alpha-beta-depleted transplantation in children. This CDR3 contains 17 residues. Trimming pared 4 bases from V and 0 bases from J, leaving 15 bases between. Germline CDR1 reads MGHRA; CDR2 reads YSYEKL. Overall study findings and caveats: Diversity and T-cell counts at one year after transplant derived mostly from new T cells.

The V gene is TRBV4-1, the J gene TRBJ2-2; either TRBD1 or TRBD2 may fit D (5 bases each). This clonotype originated in a male patient aged 2 to 10 who had a stem cell transplant for acute lymphoblastic leukemia, so the T cells may come from the graft donor. The material sequenced was PBMCs, mostly from graft donor cells, taken 360 days after TCRalphabeta/CD19-depleted stem cell transplant. This CDR3 reads CASSLGEGRTNTGELFF. In nucleotides, the CDR3 is TGCGCCAGCAGCCTCGGAGAGGGGCGGACGAACACCGGGGAGCTGTTTTTT.